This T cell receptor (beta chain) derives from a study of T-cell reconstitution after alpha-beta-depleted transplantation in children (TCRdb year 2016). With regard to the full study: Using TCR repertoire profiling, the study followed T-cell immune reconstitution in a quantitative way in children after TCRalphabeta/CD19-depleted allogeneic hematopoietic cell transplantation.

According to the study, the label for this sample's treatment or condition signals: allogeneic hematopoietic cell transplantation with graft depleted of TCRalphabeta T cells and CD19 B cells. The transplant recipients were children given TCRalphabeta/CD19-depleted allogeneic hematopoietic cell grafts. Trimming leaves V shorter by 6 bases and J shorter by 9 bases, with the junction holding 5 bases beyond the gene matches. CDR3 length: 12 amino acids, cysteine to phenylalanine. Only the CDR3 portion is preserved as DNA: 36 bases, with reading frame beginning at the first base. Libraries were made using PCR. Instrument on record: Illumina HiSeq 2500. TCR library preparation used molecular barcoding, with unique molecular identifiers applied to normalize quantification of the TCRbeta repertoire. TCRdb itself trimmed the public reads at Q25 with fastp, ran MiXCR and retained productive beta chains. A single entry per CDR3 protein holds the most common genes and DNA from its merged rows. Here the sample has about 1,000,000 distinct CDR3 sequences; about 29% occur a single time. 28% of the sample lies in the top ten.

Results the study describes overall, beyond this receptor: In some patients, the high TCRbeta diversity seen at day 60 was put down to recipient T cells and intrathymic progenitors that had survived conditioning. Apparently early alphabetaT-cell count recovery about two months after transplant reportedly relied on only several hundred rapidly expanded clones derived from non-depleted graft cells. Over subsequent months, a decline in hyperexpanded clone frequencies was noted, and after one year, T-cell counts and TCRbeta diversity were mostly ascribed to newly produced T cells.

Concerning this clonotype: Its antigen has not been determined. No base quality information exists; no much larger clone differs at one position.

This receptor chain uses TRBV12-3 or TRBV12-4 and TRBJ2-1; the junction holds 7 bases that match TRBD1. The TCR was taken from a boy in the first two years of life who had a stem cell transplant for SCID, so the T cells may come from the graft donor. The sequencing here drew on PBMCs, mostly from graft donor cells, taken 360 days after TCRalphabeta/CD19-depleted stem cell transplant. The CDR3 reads CASRRDRAEQFF. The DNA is TGTGCCAGCAGGCGTGACAGGGCTGAGCAGTTCTTC.